These T cell receptor beta chains were read from a single sample in a study of OX40 agonist ivuxolimab in advanced cancers. Measured with immunoSEQ multiplex PCR; TCRdb has only the in-frame clones, and not every one. The table lists about 69,000 clones, about 80% of them singletons. This specimen was CD4+ or CD8+ T cells sorted from blood, taken in a trial of the OX40 agonist ivuxolimab. The receptors were sampled from an adult with an advanced solid tumor such as melanoma, head and neck, liver or kidney cancer. The CDR3 runs from the conserved cysteine through the conserved F or W. D genes are given only for firm matches. Only some rows state a clone size, as once, few, many or a class for expanded clones.

j_gene,abundance,d_gene,v_gene,CDR3aa,CDR3nt
TRBJ2-7,-,TRBD1,TRBV7-9,CASSSRQGSSTAYEQYF,TGTGCCAGCAGCTCCCGACAGGGAAGTTCGACCGCCTACGAGCAGTACTTC
TRBJ2-1,-,-,TRBV28,CASSGHGVLDEQFF,TGTGCCAGCAGTGGACACGGGGTTTTGGATGAGCAGTTCTTC
TRBJ2-2,-,-,TRBV11-2,CASRSSYRGGNTGELFF,TGTGCCAGCAGATCCTCTTACAGGGGAGGAAACACCGGGGAGCTGTTTTTT
TRBJ2-3,few,-,TRBV29-1,CSVMRRRQTSDTQYF,TGCAGCGTTATGAGACGGCGGCAGACCTCAGATACGCAGTATTTT
TRBJ2-5,-,-,TRBV10-3,CAIGGSTGFFRETQYF,TGTGCCATCGGCGGGAGCACAGGGTTTTTCAGAGAGACCCAGTACTTC
TRBJ2-5,-,TRBD2,TRBV5-1,CASSLSGSEQTQYF,TGCGCCAGCAGCTTGAGCGGGAGCGAGCAGACCCAGTACTTC
TRBJ1-2,-,TRBD1,TRBV7-9,CASSPPGQVNFGYTF,TGTGCCAGCAGCCCACCGGGACAGGTGAATTTTGGCTACACCTTC
TRBJ2-3,-,TRBD2,TRBV5-1,CASSQSSGADTQYF,TGCGCCAGCAGCCAGAGTAGCGGGGCAGATACGCAGTATTTT
TRBJ2-3,-,TRBD2,TRBV5-1,CASSTGLAAFQDTQYF,TGCGCCAGCAGCACAGGACTAGCGGCCTTTCAGGATACGCAGTATTTT
TRBJ1-5,few,-,TRBV7-2,CASSPNTDQPQHF,TGTGCCAGCAGCCCGAACACGGATCAGCCCCAGCATTTT
TRBJ2-1,-,TRBD2,TRBV10-3,CATGRTSGSYNEQFF,TGTGCCACCGGCCGGACTAGCGGCTCCTACAATGAGCAGTTCTTC
TRBJ1-4,-,-,TRBV6-1,CASSVRGGIEKLFF,TGTGCCAGCAGCGTCAGGGGAGGCATCGAAAAACTGTTTTTT
TRBJ2-5,-,-,TRBV5-1,CASSLPTETQYF,TGCGCCAGCAGCTTACCCACAGAGACCCAGTACTTC
TRBJ2-2,-,-,TRBV5-1,CASSGHLNPGELFF,TGCGCCAGCAGCGGACACCTTAACCCCGGGGAGCTGTTTTTT
TRBJ2-2,-,TRBD2,TRBV9,CASRGASGTNTGELFF,TGTGCCAGCAGAGGGGCTAGCGGTACGAACACCGGGGAGCTGTTTTTT
TRBJ2-6,-,-,TRBV15,CATSRAGAGANVLTF,TGTGCCACCAGCAGAGCAGGGGCTGGGGCCAACGTCCTGACTTTC
TRBJ2-3,few,TRBD2,TRBV5-1,CASSLPLGLAGDTQYF,TGCGCCAGCAGCCTCCCCCTGGGACTAGCGGGAGACACGCAGTATTTT
TRBJ1-4,-,-,TRBV21-1,CASEHRAGEKLFF,TGTGCCAGCGAGCACCGCGCCGGAGAAAAACTGTTTTTT
TRBJ1-1,-,-,TRBV19,CASSTGARQTEAFF,TGTGCCAGTAGTACGGGGGCACGGCAGACTGAAGCTTTCTTT
TRBJ2-1,-,-,TRBV7-4,CASSSPGEQFF,TGTGCCAGCAGCTCCCCGGGTGAGCAGTTCTTC
TRBJ2-7,-,TRBD2,TRBV7-2,CASSLPLSGRNEQYF,TGTGCCAGCAGCTTGCCTCTAAGCGGGAGGAACGAGCAGTACTTC
TRBJ2-5,-,TRBD1,TRBV5-1,CASSFRGGEETQYF,TGCGCCAGCAGCTTTAGAGGGGGCGAAGAGACCCAGTACTTC
TRBJ2-7,-,-,TRBV4-2,CASSQDRSAPTSSYEQYF,TGTGCCAGCAGCCAAGATCGTAGCGCACCTACCAGCTCCTACGAGCAGTACTTC